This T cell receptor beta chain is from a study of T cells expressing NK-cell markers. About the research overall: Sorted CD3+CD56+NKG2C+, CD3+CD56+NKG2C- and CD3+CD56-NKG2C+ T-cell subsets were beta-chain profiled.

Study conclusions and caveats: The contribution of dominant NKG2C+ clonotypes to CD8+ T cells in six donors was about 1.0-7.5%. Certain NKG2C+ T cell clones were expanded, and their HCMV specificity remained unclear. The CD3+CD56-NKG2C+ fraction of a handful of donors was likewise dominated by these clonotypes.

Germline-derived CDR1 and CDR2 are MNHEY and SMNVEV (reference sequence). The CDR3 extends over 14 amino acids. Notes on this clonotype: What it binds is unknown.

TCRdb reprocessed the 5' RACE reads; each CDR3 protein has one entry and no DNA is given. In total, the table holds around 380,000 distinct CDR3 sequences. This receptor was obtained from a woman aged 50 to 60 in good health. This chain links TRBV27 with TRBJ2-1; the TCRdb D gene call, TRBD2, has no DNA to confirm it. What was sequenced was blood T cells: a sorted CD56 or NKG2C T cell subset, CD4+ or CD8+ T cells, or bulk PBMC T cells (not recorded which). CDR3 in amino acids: CASRPGASGVEQFF.